Below are 12 T cell receptor beta chains sequenced from a single sample in a study of early T cells in non-severe SARS-CoV-2 infection. TCRdb recomputed calls from the 5' RACE reads with MiXCR, one row per CDR3 protein. Of 25,000 to 40,000 distinct CDR3 sequences in the sample, about 4.9% were seen once. Sequencing used whole blood. The receptor source for this set is an adult who was a healthcare worker with PCR-confirmed SARS-CoV-2 infection or an uninfected control (not recorded which).

This clonotype has just a few counts. The chain joins TRBV5-8 to TRBJ1-1, with a tentative D call TRBD1 (6 bases). Per the germline V gene, CDR1 is SGHTS and CDR2 is YDEGEE. V gave up 1 base and J gave up 0 bases, with 7 bases separating them. This CDR3 has 14 residues. The CDR3 region has the DNA TGTGCCAGCAGCTTGACAGGGATGAACACTGAAGCTTTCTTT. Its translation is CASSLTGMNTEAFF.

This clonotype came up many times. V and J are TRBV7-9 and TRBJ2-5; either TRBD1 or TRBD2 may supply D (5 bases each). This CDR3 region has 12 residues. The ends were cut back, 6 bases at V and 5 bases at J, with 10 bases in the middle. Looked up from germline, CDR1 is SEHNR and CDR2 is FQNEAQ (reference sequence). The CDR3: CASRGDGETQYF. CDR3 in DNA: TGTGCCAGCAGGGGGGACGGCGAGACCCAGTACTTC.

This clonotype was found many times. The chain carries TRBV7-2 and TRBJ2-7; possible D gene TRBD1, 6 bases. The CDR3 sequence is 14 residues long. Germline CDR1 is SGHTA and CDR2 is FQGNSA. Trimming pared 1 base from V and 0 bases from J, leaving 7 bases between. CDR3: CASSLVTGSYEQYF. DNA of the CDR3: TGTGCCAGCAGCTTAGTGACAGGCTCCTACGAGCAGTACTTC.

This clonotype appeared many times. The CDR3 sequence: CASSSLSRTDTQYF. As DNA, the CDR3 is TGTGCCAGCAGCTCACTTAGCCGAACAGATACGCAGTATTTT. The genes are TRBV11-2 and TRBJ2-3, with D unclear. Trimming took 4 bases from V and 3 from J, leaving 11 bases between them. Germline CDR1 is SGHAT and CDR2 is FQNNGV. The CDR3 totals 14 residues.

The genes are TRBV7-2 and TRBJ2-1; D gene ambiguous. This CDR3 is 13 amino acids long. Trimming left V 5 bases short and J 8 bases short, with 13 bases between. CDR1 and CDR2 (germline): SGHTA, FQGNSA. In nucleotides, the CDR3 is TGTGCCAGCAGCCCACAGTCGGGTTATGAGCAGTTCTTC. This encodes CASSPQSGYEQFF.

This clonotype was seen only a few times. The chain couples TRBV20-1 to TRBJ2-2, with D unresolved. This CDR3 region has 15 residues. CDR1 and CDR2 from the germline V gene are DFQATT and SNEGSKA (reference sequence). With 6 bases removed from V and 4 bases from J, the gap between germline ends came to 18 bases. CDR3 region: CSAPDLRGSTGELFF. CDR3 DNA: TGCAGTGCCCCGGACCTTCGAGGAAGCACCGGGGAGCTGTTTTTT.

This clonotype was seen many times. This rearrangement joins TRBV6-2 or TRBV6-3 to TRBJ2-7; D gene ambiguous. This CDR3 comprises 13 residues. Trimming shortened V by 8 bases and J by 1 base, and 12 bases separated the two germline ends. Germline CDR1 and CDR2: MNHEY and SVGEGT. The CDR3 loop reads CASDIGPSYEQYF. CDR3 bases: TGTGCCAGCGATATTGGACCGTCCTACGAGCAGTACTTC.

This clonotype has ten or more counts. The V call is TRBV12-3 or TRBV12-4, the J call TRBJ2-1; D possibly uses TRBD1 or TRBD2 (6 bases each). This CDR3 comprises 17 residues. Trimming stripped 5 bases from V and 0 bases from J, with 17 bases between. DNA for the CDR3: TGTGCCAGCAGTGCCCGAACAGGGAGGATCTCCTACAATGAGCAGTTCTTC. Amino acids: CASSARTGRISYNEQFF.

The sample holds many counts of this clonotype. The rearrangement joins TRBV5-1 to TRBJ2-3, with TRBD2 as a possible D gene (5 bases). The V and J ends lost 4 bases and 8 bases respectively, with 17 bases between them. CDR1 is SGHRS, CDR2 YFSETQ, per germline. CDR3 length equals 14 residues. The CDR3, as DNA: TGCGCCAGCAGCACGCCCCCCACTAGTGGTACGCAGTATTTT. Amino acids: CASSTPPTSGTQYF. The variable domain in full, with the rest retrieved from reference TRBV5-1 and TRBJ2-3, is KAGVTQTPRYLIKTRGQQVTLSCSPISGHRSVSWYQQTPGQGLQFLFEYFSETQRNKGNFPGRFSGRQFSNSRSEMNVSTLELGDSALYLCASSTPPTSGTQYFGPGTRLTVL.

This clonotype was observed once. A clone one base away is much larger, so this may be a read error. V usage is TRBV5-1 and J usage is TRBJ2-7; 14 bases align to TRBD2. From germline, CDR1 is SGHRS and CDR2 YFSETQ. V was clipped by 2 bases and J by 4 bases; unmatched bases: 8. CDR3 length: 17 residues. CDR3 protein: CASSFGLAGGQHYEQYF. Here the CDR3 DNA reads TGCGCCAGCAGCTTCGGACTAGCGGGGGGCCAGCATTACGAGCAGTACTTC. Full variable domain (outside the CDR3, taken from reference TRBV5-1 and TRBJ2-7): KAGVTQTPRYLIKTRGQQVTLSCSPISGHRSVSWYQQTPGQGLQFLFEYFSETQRNKGNFPGRFSGRQFSNSRSEMNVSTLELGDSALYLCASSFGLAGGQHYEQYFGPGTRLTVT.

A few counts support this clonotype. V is TRBV20-1 and J is TRBJ2-3; TRBD2 matches at 9 bases. This CDR3 has 14 residues. Trimming cost V 5 bases and J 2 bases; bases outside gene matches: 5. CDR1 is DFQATT and CDR2 is SNEGSKA in the germline V gene (reference sequence). CDR3 sequence reads: CSASGLAYTDTQYF. CDR3 DNA sequence: TGCAGTGCTTCGGGACTAGCCTACACAGATACGCAGTATTTT.

This clonotype was counted between two and nine times. This chain connects TRBV4-1 to TRBJ1-6; D is unresolved. The germline V gene has CDR1 MGHRA and CDR2 YSYEKL. V lost 1 base and J lost 2, with 6 bases in between. CDR3 length: 15 residues. The CDR3 loop is CASSQGVTYNSPLHF. CDR3 sequence (DNA): TGCGCCAGCAGCCAAGGGGTCACCTATAATTCACCCCTCCACTTT.